What follows are 8 T cell receptor beta chains derived from one specimen sequenced in a study of cytomegalovirus exposure and HLA in healthy donors. In the PCR, 60 Vbeta and 13 Jbeta primers were used. Repertoires were generated with immunoSEQ multiplex PCR, while TCRdb's copy carries only in-frame clones and drops some. The sample consists of over 55,000 clones, 80% of them appearing once. Material: PBMCs. The receptors shown here come from a male donor in good health and CMV-seronegative.

The CDR3 DNA follows: TGTGCCAGCAGCTTAGTGGTCGGTTCATATAATTCACCCCTCCACTTT. The encoded protein is CASSLVVGSYNSPLHF. The rearrangement joins TRBV7-2 to TRBJ1-6; D is ambiguous. The germline V gene has CDR1 SGHTA and CDR2 FQGNSA. This CDR3 comprises 16 residues. V shed 1 base and J shed 4 bases, with 11 bases lying between them.

The V call is TRBV9, the J call TRBJ1-2, with 9 bases lining up with TRBD1. In germline, CDR1 is SGDLS, CDR2 YYNGEE. V was pared by 3 bases and J by 8 bases, with 11 bases of the junction left unmatched. The CDR3 loop spans 15 amino acids. The CDR3 is CASSALTGGARGYTF. The CDR3 nucleotides are TGTGCCAGCAGCGCGCTTACAGGGGGCGCACGAGGCTACACCTTC. The whole variable domain, filled in from reference TRBV9 and TRBJ1-2, reads DSGVTQTPKHLITATGQRVTLRCSPRSGDLSVYWYQQSLDQGLQFLIQYYNGEERAKGNILERFSAQQFPDLHSELNLSSLELGDSALYFCASSALTGGARGYTFGSGTRLTVV.

The chain carries TRBV19 and TRBJ2-7, with D perhaps matching TRBD2 (5 bases). There are 13 residues in the CDR3. CDR1 LNHDA and CDR2 SQIVND come from the germline V gene (reference sequence). Trimming left V 8 bases short and J 7 bases short, with 18 bases between. CDR3 nucleotide sequence: TGTGCCAGTTCTCTGGGCCCACGGGGAGAGCAGTACTTC. Protein product: CASSLGPRGEQYF.

The chain couples TRBV7-9 to TRBJ2-3; 7 bases agree with TRBD1. CDR3 length equals 16 residues. The germline gives CDR1 SEHNR, CDR2 FQNEAQ (reference sequence). Germline trimming cut 3 bases from V and 0 bases from J; bases unmatched to any gene: 6. CDR3 nucleotides: TGTGCCAGCAGCTTGCTACAGGGGTCTAGCACAGATACGCAGTATTTT. This encodes CASSLLQGSSTDTQYF.

The rearrangement links TRBV30 to TRBJ2-5; a possible D gene is TRBD1 (6 bases). The CDR3 loop spans 13 amino acids. V was trimmed by 0 bases and J by 11 bases, leaving 16 bases between them. CDR1 is GTSNPN, CDR2 SVGIG, per germline (reference sequence). CDR3 protein: CAWSVDRRNGQYF. CDR3 bases: TGTGCCTGGAGTGTGGACAGAAGGAACGGGCAGTACTTC.

The chain joins TRBV6-1 to TRBJ1-1, with D unresolved. Trimming cost V 2 bases and J 3 bases, with 10 bases left between them. CDR3 length: 14 amino acids. Germline V gene data show CDR1 as MNHNS and CDR2 as SASEGT. The CDR3 loop reads CASSERGQDTEAFF. The CDR3 DNA is TGTGCCAGCAGTGAAAGAGGGCAAGACACTGAAGCTTTCTTT.

This clone was found once. The gene calls are TRBV2 and TRBJ1-6; weak D call: TRBD1 (6 bases). From germline, CDR1 is SNHLY and CDR2 FYNNEI. This CDR3 spans 14 amino acids. The V gene lost 3 bases and the J gene lost 11 bases, with 14 bases spanning the gap. The CDR3 DNA follows: TGTGCCAGCAGTGAGGGCAGGGGACGGACACCCCTCCACTTT. Amino acid sequence: CASSEGRGRTPLHF.

This clone appeared once. V gene TRBV11-3 combines with J gene TRBJ2-5; possible D gene TRBD2, 5 bases. Germline lookup yields CDR1 SGHNT and CDR2 YENEEA. The CDR3 has 15 residues. The germline V and J ends were trimmed by 5 bases and 2 bases, with 15 bases remaining between them. The CDR3 DNA sequence: TGTGCCAGCAGCCCTAGAAACGGGGAACAAGAGACCCAGTACTTC. Its protein product is CASSPRNGEQETQYF.